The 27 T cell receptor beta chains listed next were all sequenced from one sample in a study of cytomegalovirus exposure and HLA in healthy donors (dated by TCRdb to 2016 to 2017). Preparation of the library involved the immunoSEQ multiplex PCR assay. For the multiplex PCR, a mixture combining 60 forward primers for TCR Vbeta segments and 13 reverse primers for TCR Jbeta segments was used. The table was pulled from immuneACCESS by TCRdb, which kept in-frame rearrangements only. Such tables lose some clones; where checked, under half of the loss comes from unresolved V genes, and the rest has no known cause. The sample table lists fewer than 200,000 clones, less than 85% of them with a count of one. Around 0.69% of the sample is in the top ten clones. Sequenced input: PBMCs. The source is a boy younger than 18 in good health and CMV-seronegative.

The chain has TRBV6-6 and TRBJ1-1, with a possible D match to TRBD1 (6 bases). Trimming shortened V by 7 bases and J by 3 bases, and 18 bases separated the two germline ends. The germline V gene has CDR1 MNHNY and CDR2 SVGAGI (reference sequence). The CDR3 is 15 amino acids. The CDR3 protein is CASNNEGVEDTEAFF. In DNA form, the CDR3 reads TGTGCCAGCAACAATGAGGGGGTTGAGGACACTGAAGCTTTCTTT.

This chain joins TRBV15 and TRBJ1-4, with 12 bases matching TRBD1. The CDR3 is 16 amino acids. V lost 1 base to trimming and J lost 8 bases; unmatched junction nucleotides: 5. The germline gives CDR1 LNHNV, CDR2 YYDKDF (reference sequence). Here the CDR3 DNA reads TGTGCCACCAGCAGAGGTTCCGGGACAGGGGGCGAAAAACTGTTTTTT. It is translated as CATSRGSGTGGEKLFF.

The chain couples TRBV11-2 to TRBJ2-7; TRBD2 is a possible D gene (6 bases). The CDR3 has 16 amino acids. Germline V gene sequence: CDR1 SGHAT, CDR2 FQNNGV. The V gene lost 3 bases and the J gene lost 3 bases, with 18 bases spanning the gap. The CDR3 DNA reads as TGTGCCAGCAGCTTGCTTTATCGGGGGAACCACTACGAGCAGTACTTC. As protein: CASSLLYRGNHYEQYF.

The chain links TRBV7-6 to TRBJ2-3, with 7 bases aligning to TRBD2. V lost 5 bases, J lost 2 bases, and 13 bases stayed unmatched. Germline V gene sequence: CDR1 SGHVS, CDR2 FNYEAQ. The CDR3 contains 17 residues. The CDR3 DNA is TGTGCCAGCAGCGCCCCCCCTACTAGCGCAAACACAGATACGCAGTATTTT. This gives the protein CASSAPPTSANTDTQYF.

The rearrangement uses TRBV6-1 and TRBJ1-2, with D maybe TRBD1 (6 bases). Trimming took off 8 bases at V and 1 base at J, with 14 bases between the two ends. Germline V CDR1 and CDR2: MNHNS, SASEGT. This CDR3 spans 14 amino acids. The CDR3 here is CASADSYLNYGYTF. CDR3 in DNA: TGTGCCAGCGCGGACAGCTACCTTAACTATGGCTACACCTTC.

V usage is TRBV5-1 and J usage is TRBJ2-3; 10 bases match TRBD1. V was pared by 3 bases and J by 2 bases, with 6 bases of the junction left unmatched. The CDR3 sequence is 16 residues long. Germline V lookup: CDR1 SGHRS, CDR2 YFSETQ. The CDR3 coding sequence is TGCGCCAGCAGCTCCGGACAGGGGGTTATCACAGATACGCAGTATTTT. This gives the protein CASSSGQGVITDTQYF.

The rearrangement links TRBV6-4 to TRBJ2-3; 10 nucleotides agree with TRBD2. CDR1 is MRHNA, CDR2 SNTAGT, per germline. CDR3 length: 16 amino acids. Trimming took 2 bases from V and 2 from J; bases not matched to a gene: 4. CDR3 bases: TGTGCCAGCAGTGACCGGGGGACTAGCGTCACAGATACGCAGTATTTT. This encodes CASSDRGTSVTDTQYF.

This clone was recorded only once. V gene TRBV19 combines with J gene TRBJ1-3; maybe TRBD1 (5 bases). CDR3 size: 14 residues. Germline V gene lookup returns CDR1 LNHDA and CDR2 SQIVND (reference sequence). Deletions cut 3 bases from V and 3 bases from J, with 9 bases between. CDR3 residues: CASSIWGDGNTIYF. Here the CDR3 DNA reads TGTGCCAGTAGTATCTGGGGGGATGGAAACACCATATATTTT.

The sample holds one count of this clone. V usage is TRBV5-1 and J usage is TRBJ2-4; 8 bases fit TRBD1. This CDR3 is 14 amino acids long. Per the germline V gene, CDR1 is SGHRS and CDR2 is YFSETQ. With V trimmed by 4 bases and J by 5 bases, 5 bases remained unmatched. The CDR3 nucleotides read TGCGCCAGCAGCCCCGGGACAGGAGAAAACATTCAGTACTTC. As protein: CASSPGTGENIQYF.

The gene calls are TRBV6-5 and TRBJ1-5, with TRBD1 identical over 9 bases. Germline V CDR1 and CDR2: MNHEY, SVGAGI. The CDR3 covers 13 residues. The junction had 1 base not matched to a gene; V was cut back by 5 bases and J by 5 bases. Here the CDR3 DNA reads TGTGCCAGCAGTGGACAGGGGTATCAGCCCCAGCATTTT. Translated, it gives CASSGQGYQPQHF.

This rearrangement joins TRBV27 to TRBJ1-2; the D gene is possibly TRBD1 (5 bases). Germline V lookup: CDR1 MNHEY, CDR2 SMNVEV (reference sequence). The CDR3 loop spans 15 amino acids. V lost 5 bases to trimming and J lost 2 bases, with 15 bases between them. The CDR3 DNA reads TGTGCCAGCAGTACCGACAGAGCGCTCAACTATGGCTACACCTTC. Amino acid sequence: CASSTDRALNYGYTF.

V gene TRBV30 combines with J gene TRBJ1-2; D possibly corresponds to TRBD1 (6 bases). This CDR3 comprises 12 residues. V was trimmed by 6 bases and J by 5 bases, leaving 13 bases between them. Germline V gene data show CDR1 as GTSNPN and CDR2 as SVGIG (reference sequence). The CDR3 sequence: CACPRDTYGYTF. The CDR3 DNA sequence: TGTGCCTGCCCCCGGGACACGTATGGCTACACCTTC.

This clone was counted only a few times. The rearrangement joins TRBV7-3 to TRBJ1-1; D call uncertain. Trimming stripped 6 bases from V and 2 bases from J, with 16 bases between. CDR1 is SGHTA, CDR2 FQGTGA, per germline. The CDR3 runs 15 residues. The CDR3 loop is CASRERPEGNTEAFF. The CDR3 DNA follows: TGTGCCAGCAGAGAGCGGCCTGAAGGAAACACTGAAGCTTTCTTT.

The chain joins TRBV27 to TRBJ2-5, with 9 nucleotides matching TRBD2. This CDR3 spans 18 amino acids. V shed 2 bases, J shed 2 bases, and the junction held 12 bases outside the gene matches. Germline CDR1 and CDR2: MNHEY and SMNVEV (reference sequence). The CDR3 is CASSLHGLAGWGQETQYF. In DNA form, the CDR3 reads TGTGCCAGCAGTTTACATGGCCTAGCGGGGTGGGGGCAAGAGACCCAGTACTTC.

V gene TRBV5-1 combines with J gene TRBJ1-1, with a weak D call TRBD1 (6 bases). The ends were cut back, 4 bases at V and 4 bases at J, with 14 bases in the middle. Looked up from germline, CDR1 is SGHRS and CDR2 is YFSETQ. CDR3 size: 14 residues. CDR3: CASSIEGGVTEAFF. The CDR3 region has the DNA TGCGCCAGCAGCATTGAGGGGGGGGTCACTGAAGCTTTCTTT.

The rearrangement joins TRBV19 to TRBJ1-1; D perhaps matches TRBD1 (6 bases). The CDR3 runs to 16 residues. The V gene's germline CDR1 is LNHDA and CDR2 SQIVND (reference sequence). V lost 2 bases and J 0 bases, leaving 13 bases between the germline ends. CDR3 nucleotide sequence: TGTGCCAGTAGTATACCGGGACAAATTTTGAACACTGAAGCTTTCTTT. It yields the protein CASSIPGQILNTEAFF.

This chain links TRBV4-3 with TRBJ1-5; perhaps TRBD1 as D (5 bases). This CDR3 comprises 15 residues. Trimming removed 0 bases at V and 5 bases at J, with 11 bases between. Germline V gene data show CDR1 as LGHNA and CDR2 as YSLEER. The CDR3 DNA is TGCGCCAGCAGCCAAGAAGACAGCATTTATCAGCCCCAGCATTTT. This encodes CASSQEDSIYQPQHF.

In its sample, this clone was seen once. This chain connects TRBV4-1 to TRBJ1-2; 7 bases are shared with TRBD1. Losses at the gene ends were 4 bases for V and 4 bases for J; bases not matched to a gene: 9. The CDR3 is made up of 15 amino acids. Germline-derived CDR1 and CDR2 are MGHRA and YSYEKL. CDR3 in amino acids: CASSLAGTEFYGYTF. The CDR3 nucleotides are TGCGCCAGCAGCCTAGCCGGGACAGAGTTCTATGGCTACACCTTC.

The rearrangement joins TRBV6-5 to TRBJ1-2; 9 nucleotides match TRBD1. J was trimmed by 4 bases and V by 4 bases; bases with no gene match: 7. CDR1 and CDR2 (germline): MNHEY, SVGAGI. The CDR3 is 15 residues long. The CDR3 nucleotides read TGTGCCAGCAGTTCCCTCCGGGACAGGGCCTATGGCTACACCTTC. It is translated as CASSSLRDRAYGYTF.

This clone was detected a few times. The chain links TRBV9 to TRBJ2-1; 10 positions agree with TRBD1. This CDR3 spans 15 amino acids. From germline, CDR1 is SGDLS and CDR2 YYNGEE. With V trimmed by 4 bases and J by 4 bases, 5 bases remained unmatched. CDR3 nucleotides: TGTGCCAGCAGCCCCCAGGGACAGGGGTACAATGAGCAGTTCTTC. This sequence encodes CASSPQGQGYNEQFF.

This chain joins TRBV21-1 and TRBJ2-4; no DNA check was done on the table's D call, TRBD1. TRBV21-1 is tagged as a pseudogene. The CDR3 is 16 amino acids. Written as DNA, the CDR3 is TGTGCCAGCCTCAAAGAGGGGAAACAGGGCGAAAACATTCGGTACTTC. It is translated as CASLKEGKQGENIRYF.

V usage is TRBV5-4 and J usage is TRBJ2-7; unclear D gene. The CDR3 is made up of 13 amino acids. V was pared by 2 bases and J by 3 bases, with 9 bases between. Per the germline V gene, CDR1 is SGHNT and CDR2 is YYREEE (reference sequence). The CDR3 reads CASSFSQNYEQYF. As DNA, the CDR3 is TGTGCCAGCAGCTTTTCCCAAAACTACGAGCAGTACTTC. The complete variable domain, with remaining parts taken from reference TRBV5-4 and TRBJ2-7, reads ETGVTQSPTHLIKTRGQQVTLRCSSQSGHNTVSWYQQALGQGPQFIFQYYREEENGRGNFPPRFSGLQFPNYSSELNVNALELDDSALYLCASSFSQNYEQYFGPGTRLTVT.

The CDR3 is CASSLSSSLAGGNIQYF. The CDR3 nucleotides are TGTGCCAGCAGCTTATCGAGCTCTCTAGCGGGGGGCAACATTCAGTACTTC. The chain combines TRBV7-2 with TRBJ2-4, with 11 bases that match TRBD2. Germline V gives CDR1 SGHTA, CDR2 FQGNSA. Losses at the gene ends were 2 bases for V and 7 bases for J; bases not matched to a gene: 10. CDR3 length: 17 amino acids.

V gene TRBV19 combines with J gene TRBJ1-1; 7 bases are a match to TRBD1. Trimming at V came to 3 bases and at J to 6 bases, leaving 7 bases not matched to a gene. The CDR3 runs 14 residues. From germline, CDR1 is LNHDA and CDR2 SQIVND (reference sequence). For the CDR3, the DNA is TGTGCCAGTAGTATTACACAGGGGTTCGCTGAAGCTTTCTTT. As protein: CASSITQGFAEAFF.

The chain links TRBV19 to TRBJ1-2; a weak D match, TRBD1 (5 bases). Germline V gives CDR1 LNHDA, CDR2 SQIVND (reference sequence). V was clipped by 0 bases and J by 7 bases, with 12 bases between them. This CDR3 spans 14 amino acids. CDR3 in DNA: TGTGCCAGTAGTATAGACCCAGGGCTCACTGGCTACACCTTC. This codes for CASSIDPGLTGYTF.

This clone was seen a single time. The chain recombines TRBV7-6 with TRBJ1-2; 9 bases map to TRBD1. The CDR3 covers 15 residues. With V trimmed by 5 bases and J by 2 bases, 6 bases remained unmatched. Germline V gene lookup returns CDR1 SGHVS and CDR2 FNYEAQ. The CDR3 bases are TGTGCCAGCAGCCCGGGGACAGGGTTCAACTATGGCTACACCTTC. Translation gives CASSPGTGFNYGYTF.

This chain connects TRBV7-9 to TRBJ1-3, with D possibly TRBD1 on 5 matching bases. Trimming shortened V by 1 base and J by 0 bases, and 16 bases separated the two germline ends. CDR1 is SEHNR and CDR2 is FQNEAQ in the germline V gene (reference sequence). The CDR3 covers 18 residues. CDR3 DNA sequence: TGTGCCAGCAGCTTAGGGGGTACAGGCCGGGTCTCTGGAAACACCATATATTTT. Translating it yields CASSLGGTGRVSGNTIYF. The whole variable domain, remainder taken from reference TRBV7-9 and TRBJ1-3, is DTGVSQNPRHKITKRGQNVTFRCDPISEHNRLYWYRQTLGQGPEFLTYFQNEAQLEKSRLLSDRFSAERPKGSFSTLEIQRTEQGDSAMYLCASSLGGTGRVSGNTIYFGEGSWLTVV.